Below, 30 T cell receptor beta chains from the same sample are listed, as sequenced in a study of OX40 agonist ivuxolimab in advanced cancers. The protocol was immunoSEQ multiplex PCR, while the TCRdb copy is restricted to in-frame clones and leaves out a portion. Of around 40,000 clones listed, around 80% are singletons. This material consisted of CD4+ or CD8+ T cells sorted from blood, taken in a trial of the OX40 agonist ivuxolimab. The receptors stem from an adult with an advanced solid tumor such as melanoma, head and neck, liver or kidney cancer.

The chain joins TRBV21-1 to TRBJ1-1. TRBV21-1 represents a pseudogene. The CDR3 has 10 residues. The CDR3 region is CAKKNTEAFF. CDR3 DNA: TGTGCCAAAAAAAACACTGAAGCTTTCTTT.

Of note for this clone: The junction differs from germline at one of its ends, possibly a read error. The chain recombines TRBV10-3 with TRBJ2-6, with 8 bases fitting TRBD2. Germline V gene lookup returns CDR1 ENHRY and CDR2 SYGVKD. CDR3 length equals 17 residues. This CDR3 is CVISGTSTGVGANVLTF. The CDR3, as DNA: TGTGTCATCTCGGGGACTAGTACTGGCGTTGGGGCCAACGTCCTGACTTTC.

The chain carries TRBV6-6 and TRBJ2-6; D is possibly TRBD1 (6 bases). Germline V gene sequence: CDR1 MNHNY, CDR2 SVGAGI (reference sequence). This CDR3 spans 14 amino acids. Trimming cost V 6 bases and J 0 bases, with 6 bases left between them. The CDR3 bases are TGTGCCAGCAGGGACAGCTCTGGGGCCAACGTCCTGACTTTC. Residues: CASRDSSGANVLTF.

CDR3 sequence: CASSLWGGGDIQYF. CDR3 in DNA: TGTGCCAGCAGCTTATGGGGCGGCGGGGACATTCAGTACTTC. This chain links TRBV5-6 with TRBJ2-4; the D gene is possibly TRBD2 (6 bases). This CDR3 has 14 amino acids. V was cut by 2 bases and J by 8 bases, with 14 bases left in between. Germline CDR1 SGHDT, CDR2 YYEEEE.

The CDR3 sequence is CATSRDRRPGNTIYF. The CDR3 DNA follows: TGTGCCACCAGCAGAGATCGGCGGCCTGGAAACACCATATATTTT. The chain recombines TRBV15 with TRBJ1-3; D gene uncertain. The CDR3 loop spans 15 amino acids. V was cut by 0 bases and J by 2 bases, with 8 bases left in between. Germline loops: CDR1 LNHNV, CDR2 YYDKDF (reference sequence).

The chain couples TRBV5-1 to TRBJ2-2, with 11 bases identical to TRBD2. The germline gives CDR1 SGHRS, CDR2 YFSETQ. This CDR3 has 16 amino acids. V shed 7 bases, J shed 7 bases, and the junction held 12 bases outside the gene matches. The CDR3 sequence: CASGPLAGGFGGELFF. The CDR3 nucleotides read TGCGCCAGCGGACCCCTAGCGGGAGGCTTTGGCGGGGAGCTGTTTTTT.

The CDR3 sequence is CASSPRNREGTLHF. The CDR3 DNA is TGTGCCAGCAGCCCTAGGAACCGGGAGGGGACCCTCCACTTT. V and J are TRBV7-9 and TRBJ1-6; a possible D gene is TRBD1 (5 bases). The germline V gene encodes CDR1 SEHNR and CDR2 FQNEAQ (reference sequence). The ends were cut back, 5 bases at V and 14 bases at J, with 19 bases in the middle. This CDR3 is 14 amino acids long.

The gene calls are TRBV6-5 and TRBJ2-7, with D perhaps matching TRBD1 or TRBD2 (7 bases each). Germline V CDR1 and CDR2: MNHEY, SVGAGI. With 6 bases removed from V and 7 bases from J, the gap between germline ends came to 19 bases. CDR3 length: 14 residues. The CDR3 loop is CASRRGTATQEQYF. The DNA of the CDR3 is TGTGCCAGCAGGCGGGGGACAGCCACGCAGGAGCAGTACTTC.

The chain is built from TRBV6-6 and TRBJ2-2; unclear D gene. With 2 bases removed from V and 4 bases from J, the gap between germline ends came to 8 bases. The CDR3 totals 14 residues. Germline V gives CDR1 MNHNY, CDR2 SVGAGI (reference sequence). Written as DNA, the CDR3 is TGTGCCAGCAGTTACGGGCGTGGCACCGGGGAGCTGTTTTTT. Translation gives CASSYGRGTGELFF.

The V and J genes are TRBV6-1 and TRBJ2-1; D gene ambiguous. Per the germline V gene, CDR1 is MNHNS and CDR2 is SASEGT. Trimming cost V 7 bases and J 6 bases, with 10 bases left between them. The CDR3 spans 12 residues. The CDR3 DNA follows: TGTGCCAGCATCGCCCTCATCAATGAGCAGTTCTTC. It codes for CASIALINEQFF.

The chain links TRBV11-3 to TRBJ2-1, with unresolved D. Trimming cost V 6 bases and J 6 bases, with 9 bases left between them. The CDR3 consists of 12 residues. The germline V gene encodes CDR1 SGHNT and CDR2 YENEEA. The CDR3 here is CASRTGANEQFF. The CDR3 DNA is TGTGCCAGCAGGACCGGAGCCAATGAGCAGTTCTTC.

The CDR3 DNA reads TGTGCCAGCTCACCGGGACAGGGGGTGTATGGCTACACCTTC. It codes for CASSPGQGVYGYTF. The chain recombines TRBV18 with TRBJ1-2; 11 nucleotides match TRBD1. This CDR3 has 14 amino acids. Germline V CDR1 and CDR2: KGHSH, LQKENI. J gave up 5 bases and V 3 bases, and 2 bases lay outside the gene matches.

The chain is built from TRBV11-2 and TRBJ2-1; 9 nucleotides agree with TRBD2. Per germline, CDR1 SGHAT and CDR2 FQNNGV. With V trimmed by 8 bases and J by 7 bases, 9 bases remained unmatched. The CDR3 covers 14 residues. The CDR3 here is CASCPSGNFNEQFF. The DNA for the CDR3 is TGTGCCAGCTGTCCTAGCGGGAACTTTAATGAGCAGTTCTTC.

The chain employs TRBV6-6 and TRBJ2-4; D is undetermined. The CDR3 is made up of 15 amino acids. Trimming pared 0 bases from V and 5 bases from J, leaving 11 bases between. The germline V gene encodes CDR1 MNHNY and CDR2 SVGAGI (reference sequence). CDR3 coding DNA: TGTGCCAGCAGTTACTCCAGCGCCACCCAAAACATTCAGTACTTC. It translates to CASSYSSATQNIQYF.

This chain connects TRBV21-1 to TRBJ1-5; the table's D call TRBD1 went unverified against the DNA. TRBV21-1 is given as a pseudogene. The CDR3 totals 18 residues. The CDR3 sequence: CASGPPGGQGALNQPQHF. The CDR3 bases are TGTGCCAGCGGCCCCCCGGGTGGACAGGGAGCCCTGAATCAGCCCCAGCATTTT.

The V call is TRBV5-1, the J call TRBJ2-6, with D tentatively TRBD1 or TRBD2 (5 bases each). The germline V gene encodes CDR1 SGHRS and CDR2 YFSETQ. V was shortened by 8 bases and J by 1 base, with 10 bases between the two germline ends. CDR3 length: 14 amino acids. The CDR3 loop reads CASGTDSGANVLTF. The CDR3 DNA is TGCGCCAGTGGGACGGATTCTGGGGCCAACGTCCTGACTTTC. Based on the CDR3 plus reference TRBV5-1 and TRBJ2-6, the full variable domain is KAGVTQTPRYLIKTRGQQVTLSCSPISGHRSVSWYQQTPGQGLQFLFEYFSETQRNKGNFPGRFSGRQFSNSRSEMNVSTLELGDSALYLCASGTDSGANVLTFGAGSRLTVL.

This clone turned up a few times. This rearrangement joins TRBV19 to TRBJ1-2; perhaps TRBD1 as D (5 bases). Trimming took 5 bases from V and 2 from J, leaving 15 bases between them. Germline V gene sequence: CDR1 LNHDA, CDR2 SQIVND (reference sequence). This CDR3 has 15 residues. The CDR3 nucleotides are TGTGCCAGTAGTCCCCGGCGGGGGAACAACTATGGCTACACCTTC. Protein: CASSPRRGNNYGYTF.

The gene calls are TRBV11-2 and TRBJ2-5, with no clear D. V lost 5 bases and J 4 bases, leaving 17 bases between the germline ends. The germline gives CDR1 SGHAT, CDR2 FQNNGV. The CDR3 covers 15 residues. The CDR3 sequence is CASSRAGLGVETQYF. The CDR3 bases are TGTGCCAGCAGCCGCGCTGGGCTGGGTGTAGAGACCCAGTACTTC. Full variable domain (missing parts from reference TRBV11-2 and TRBJ2-5): EAGVAQSPRYKIIEKRQSVAFWCNPISGHATLYWYQQILGQGPKLLIQFQNNGVVDDSQLPKDRFSAERLKGVDSTLKIQPAKLEDSAVYLCASSRAGLGVETQYFGPGTRLLVL.

This clone was seen only once. The chain couples TRBV5-1 to TRBJ2-3; possibly TRBD2 for D (6 bases). Trimming removed 4 bases at V and 5 bases at J, with 17 bases between. Germline V gene sequence: CDR1 SGHRS, CDR2 YFSETQ. The CDR3 has 15 amino acids. Written as DNA, the CDR3 is TGCGCCAGCAGCGCGGGGCGGTATGGAGAAGATACGCAGTATTTT. Translating gives CASSAGRYGEDTQYF.

The V gene is TRBV28, the J gene TRBJ2-2; 8 positions agree with TRBD2. CDR1 and CDR2 (germline): MDHEN, SYDVKM. This CDR3 is 16 amino acids long. Losses at the gene ends were 6 bases for V and 2 bases for J; bases not matched to a gene: 8. CDR3 loop: CASRYPGTSNTGELFF. As DNA, the CDR3 is TGTGCCAGCAGGTATCCCGGGACTAGTAACACCGGGGAGCTGTTTTTT.

The rearrangement joins TRBV19 to TRBJ1-2; TRBD1 might be the D (5 bases). The CDR3 runs 15 residues. V lost 5 bases to trimming and J lost 8 bases, with 21 bases between them. The germline gives CDR1 LNHDA, CDR2 SQIVND (reference sequence). The CDR3 loop reads CASSANRNHPSGYTF. CDR3 coding DNA: TGTGCCAGTAGTGCCAACAGGAACCACCCCTCAGGCTACACCTTC.

This clone was counted once. This sequence joins TRBV5-1 and TRBJ2-7, with 7 bases identical to TRBD2. CDR1 and CDR2 (germline): SGHRS, YFSETQ. The V gene end was trimmed by 0 bases and the J gene end by 3 bases; junction bases not matched to a gene: 12. The CDR3 is 17 residues long. This CDR3 reads CASSLAKDAGVGYEQYF. The CDR3 coding sequence is TGCGCCAGCAGCTTGGCGAAGGACGCGGGGGTGGGCTACGAGCAGTACTTC.

This chain uses TRBV5-1 with TRBJ1-2; D gene ambiguous. The germline V and J ends were trimmed by 0 bases and 6 bases, with 15 bases remaining between them. Germline-derived CDR1 and CDR2 are SGHRS and YFSETQ. The CDR3 extends over 15 amino acids. The CDR3 DNA reads TGCGCCAGCAGCTTGGATAGGGTTGGGAGTGATGGCTACACCTTC. Protein sequence: CASSLDRVGSDGYTF.

As to this clone: A junction end diverges from the germline sequence, so it may reflect a read error. This sequence joins TRBV7-7 and TRBJ2-2; TRBD1 might be the D (6 bases). CDR1 SSHAT and CDR2 FNYEAQ come from the germline V gene (reference sequence). The CDR3 consists of 13 residues. This chain's CDR3 is CASSLETGGELFF. CDR3 DNA: TGTGCTAGCAGCTTAGAGACAGGCGGGGAGCTGTTTTTT. Based on the CDR3 plus reference TRBV7-7 and TRBJ2-2, the full variable domain is GAGVSQSPRYKVTKRGQDVTLRCDPISSHATLYWYQQALGQGPEFLTYFNYEAQPDKSGLPSDRFSAERPEGSISTLTIQRTEQRDSAMYRCASSLETGGELFFGEGSRLTVL.

The chain is built from TRBV27 and TRBJ2-3; D may correspond to TRBD1 or TRBD2 (5 bases each). The CDR3 covers 14 residues. With 6 bases removed from V and 6 bases from J, the gap between germline ends came to 16 bases. Germline V gene sequence: CDR1 MNHEY, CDR2 SMNVEV (reference sequence). The chain's CDR3 is CASSGWVGTDTQYF. Written as DNA, the CDR3 is TGTGCCAGCAGCGGGTGGGTGGGGACGGATACGCAGTATTTT.

This clone was detected only a few times. The V and J genes are TRBV15 and TRBJ1-4; D might be TRBD1 (5 bases). The CDR3 consists of 16 residues. The germline V gene has CDR1 LNHNV and CDR2 YYDKDF (reference sequence). Trimming stripped 1 base from V and 2 bases from J, with 11 bases between. The CDR3 sequence: CATSRASGRTNEKLFF. CDR3 DNA: TGTGCCACCAGCAGAGCTTCAGGGAGGACTAATGAAAAACTGTTTTTT.

This clone appeared a single time. The chain joins TRBV7-3 to TRBJ1-2, with D possibly TRBD1 on 6 matching bases. The germline gives CDR1 SGHTA, CDR2 FQGTGA. The CDR3 contains 14 residues. The V gene lost 5 bases and the J gene lost 6 bases, with 16 bases spanning the gap. The CDR3 reads CASSLHQGRDGYTF. CDR3 DNA sequence: TGTGCCAGCAGCCTACATCAGGGGAGGGATGGCTACACCTTC.

The rearrangement uses TRBV28 and TRBJ2-7, with TRBD1 identical over 11 bases. The germline CDR1 and CDR2 sequences are MDHEN and SYDVKM. The CDR3 spans 16 residues. V lost 5 bases, J lost 5 bases, and 11 bases stayed unmatched. CDR3 amino acids: CASSPPAGQGGHEQYF. CDR3 nucleotides: TGTGCCAGCAGTCCACCCGCGGGACAGGGGGGCCACGAGCAGTACTTC.

This chain joins TRBV6-5 and TRBJ2-7; 7 positions agree with TRBD1. The CDR3 spans 15 residues. CDR1 MNHEY and CDR2 SVGAGI come from the germline V gene. Trimming cost V 4 bases and J 3 bases; bases outside gene matches: 9. CDR3 sequence: CASSSQGQGVYEQYF. CDR3 nucleotide sequence: TGTGCCAGCAGTTCCCAAGGGCAGGGGGTCTACGAGCAGTACTTC.

The rearrangement links TRBV7-8 to TRBJ2-7; 7 bases align to TRBD2. V dropped 3 bases and J dropped 0; count of bases not matched to a gene: 11. The germline gives CDR1 SGHVS, CDR2 FQNEAQ. CDR3 length equals 17 residues. The CDR3 DNA reads TGTGCCAGCAGCTTCTTACGGGGGGTCGAAACCTCCTACGAGCAGTACTTC. Translated: CASSFLRGVETSYEQYF.